One T cell receptor (beta chain) is described in this entry. The antigen remains undetermined. This specimen belongs to a study of shared clonotypes between healthy human individuals. Study-wide background: CD4 naive and CD4 memory each took three plates per donor, while CD8 naive took two and CD8 memory one.

Study-level points and caveats: Several donors showed sharing of around 5.3% of naive CD4 clonotypes.

Sorted-subset replicate PCRs used approximately 180 ng of genomic DNA. This amount corresponded to about 30,000 T cell genomes. Per the authors' pipeline: Junction-only sequences without quality scores came from ImmunoSEQ, so filtering differed. The repertoire was sequenced with immunoSEQ multiplex PCR; TCRdb's copy has only in-frame clones and lacks some. V, J and clone size are taken as reported in that table, and D and trimming were inferred from the DNA itself. The sample yields 850,000 to 1,200,000 clones, about 76% seen once. This CDR3 comprises 14 residues. V lost 6 bases, J lost 5 bases, and 5 bases stayed unmatched. In germline, CDR1 is MNHEY, CDR2 SMNVEV (reference sequence).

The TCR was taken from a man between 18 and 35 years old in good health. Sample: memory CD4+ T cells sorted from blood. Subset specified: CD45RA-negative fraction. The chain employs TRBV27 and TRBJ2-1; 9 bases fit TRBD2. In DNA form, the CDR3 reads TGTGCCAGCAGATTTAGCGGGAGAGACAATGAGCAGTTCTTC. Translated: CASRFSGRDNEQFF.